The rows below give T cell receptor beta chains drawn from one sample of a study of shared clonotypes between healthy human individuals. Here immunoSEQ multiplex PCR was the method, and the copy in TCRdb shows in-frame clones only, minus some. The sample has roughly 2.4 million clones; about 94% are singletons. Sequencing was done on a sample of naive CD4+ T cells sorted from blood. The origin of the receptors is a man aged 18 to 30 in good health. The conserved cysteine and the conserved F or W are not part of the CDR3 here.

>TRBV7-2|14
ASSTRRPGGSYEQY
>TRBV10-3|14
AISESWDRGRDTQY
>TRBV25-1|13
ASEPDRRGTGIQY
>TRBV10-3|12
AISDWGSPAGQY
>TRBV2|13
ASRGTTSGANVLT
>TRBV30|11
AWRVDGGSPLH
>TRBV7-9|10
ASSLDLSEQY
>TRBV6-1|10
ATIRGSYEQY
>TRBV7-9|14
ASSLGWGRTGGEQY
>TRBV7-9|11
ASSLITGNEQF
>TRBV4-3|12
ASSQEWLQETQY
>TRBV11-2|13
ASSRGGSRAYEQY
>TRBV18|12
ASSPGQVSGEAF
>TRBV5-1|15
ASRGRQGMVDTDTQY
>TRBV10-3|11
AIMNGLSYEQY
>TRBV10-3|13
AISDGSGLINEQF
>TRBV18|11
ASSLGVKETQY
>TRBV7-8|13
ASSLARAGQGPQH
>TRBV28|14
ASSPSAGQGDYGYT
>TRBV5-4|11
ASSLVADYGYT
>TRBV2|12
AITRNTHTDTQY
>TRBV29-1|13
SSPTGLAGYNEQF